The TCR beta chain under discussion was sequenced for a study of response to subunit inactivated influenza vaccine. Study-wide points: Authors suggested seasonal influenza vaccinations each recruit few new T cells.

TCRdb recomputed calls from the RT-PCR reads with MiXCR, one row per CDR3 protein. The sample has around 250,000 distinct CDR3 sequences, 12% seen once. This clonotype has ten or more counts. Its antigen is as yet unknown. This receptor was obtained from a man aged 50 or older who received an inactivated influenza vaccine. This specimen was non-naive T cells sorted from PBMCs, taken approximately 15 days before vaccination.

The CDR3 nucleotides are TGTGCCAGCAGTTACTCGAGTGAGACCCAGTACTTC. Protein: CASSYSSETQYF. The chain has TRBV6-6 and TRBJ2-5; the D is unclear. In germline, CDR1 is MNHNY, CDR2 SVGAGI (reference sequence). V dropped 0 bases and J dropped 5 bases, with 4 bases sitting between them. The CDR3 contains 12 residues.